Listed here are 30 T cell receptor beta chains from one sample, sequenced in a study of response to subunit inactivated influenza vaccine listed by TCRdb under 2018. Library prep was done by RT-PCR. Sequencing used an Illumina HiSeq 2500. TCRdb reanalyzed the raw reads on its own, using fastp at Q25 for trimming and MiXCR for clone calling, and kept in-frame beta chains. Rows merge per CDR3 protein into single entries with the most common DNA and genes. The sample table holds more than 550,000 distinct CDR3 sequences, of which about 10% were seen once. The top ten hold roughly 10% of the sample. Sequencing used PBMCs from blood, obtained on the day of vaccination. The receptors shown here come from a man aged 50 to 60 who received an inactivated influenza vaccine. Donor details come from another sample of the same person, matched by shared clones.

V gene TRBV7-2 combines with J gene TRBJ1-6; 8 nucleotides match TRBD1. V gave up 5 bases and J gave up 9 bases; unmatched junction bases: 6. CDR1 and CDR2 from the germline V gene are SGHTA and FQGNSA. This CDR3 region has 14 residues. For the CDR3, the DNA is TGTGCCAGCAGCATCAGGGGGCGAGGTTCACCCCTCCACTTT. Translated, it gives CASSIRGRGSPLHF.

This clonotype was seen repeatedly, ten times or more. The CDR3 DNA sequence: TGTGCCAGCAGAGAGATCACCTACAATGAGCAGTTCTTC. It yields the protein CASREITYNEQFF. This chain uses TRBV6-1 with TRBJ2-1; no reliable D call. The germline V gene encodes CDR1 MNHNS and CDR2 SASEGT. The CDR3 is 13 residues long. V dropped 6 bases and J dropped 2 bases, with 8 bases sitting between them.

V gene TRBV14 combines with J gene TRBJ2-7; 7 nucleotides line up with TRBD2. The CDR3 loop spans 15 amino acids. Germline lookup yields CDR1 SGHDN and CDR2 FVKESK. After removal of 4 bases from V and 5 bases from J, the junction contained 11 bases not matched to a gene. CDR3 amino acids: CASSRPGGRSDEQYF. In DNA, the CDR3 is TGTGCCAGCAGCCGCCCGGGCGGGAGAAGCGACGAGCAGTACTTC.

This clonotype was observed once. The V gene is TRBV4-2, the J gene TRBJ1-1, with D unresolved. V was clipped by 1 base and J by 0 bases, with 9 bases between them. This CDR3 has 15 amino acids. Germline V gene data show CDR1 as LGHNA and CDR2 as YNFKEQ. The DNA for the CDR3 is TGTGCCAGCAGCCAAGTCTTGGCGTTGAACACTGAAGCTTTCTTT. Translating gives CASSQVLALNTEAFF.

The chain couples TRBV27 to TRBJ2-7, with 10 bases identical to TRBD1. Germline V lookup: CDR1 MNHEY, CDR2 SMNVEV (reference sequence). CDR3 size: 14 residues. Germline trimming cut 3 bases from V and 4 bases from J; bases unmatched to any gene: 3. The CDR3: CASSLDRGRYEQYF. The CDR3 bases are TGTGCCAGCAGTTTGGACAGGGGGAGGTACGAGCAGTACTTC.

This clonotype showed up just a few times. The chain is built from TRBV7-9 and TRBJ1-2, with 10 bases lining up with TRBD1. The germline V gene encodes CDR1 SEHNR and CDR2 FQNEAQ (reference sequence). This CDR3 spans 13 amino acids. Trimming at V came to 5 bases and at J to 7 bases, leaving 4 bases not matched to a gene. The CDR3 loop is CASSTGTGVGYTF. The DNA for the CDR3 is TGTGCCAGCAGCACCGGGACAGGGGTTGGCTACACCTTC.

The table lists this clonotype with a few counts. The chain recombines TRBV3-1 with TRBJ2-5; 8 bases agree with TRBD2. Germline lookup yields CDR1 LGHDT and CDR2 YNNKEL (reference sequence). This CDR3 contains 15 residues. Germline trimming cut 2 bases from V and 2 bases from J; bases unmatched to any gene: 4. CDR3 protein: CASSQLAGPQETQYF. The CDR3 DNA reads as TGTGCCAGCAGCCAACTAGCGGGCCCTCAAGAGACCCAGTACTTC.

The chain links TRBV20-1 to TRBJ2-3; 12 nucleotides align to TRBD2. CDR3 length equals 17 residues. Germline V CDR1 and CDR2: DFQATT, SNEGSKA (reference sequence). V dropped 5 bases and J dropped 2; count of bases not matched to a gene: 11. Written as DNA, the CDR3 is TGCAGTGCTCCGATCGAACTAGCGGGGGGATTCACAGATACGCAGTATTTT. It yields the protein CSAPIELAGGFTDTQYF.

This clonotype was seen only a few times. V is TRBV12-3 or TRBV12-4 and J is TRBJ1-2; D is uncertain. Between the trimmed V and J ends, which lost 4 bases and 8 bases, there was a span of 14 bases. This CDR3 has 13 amino acids. DNA for the CDR3: TGTGCCAGCAGTTGGAGACTCGCCTTAGGCTACACCTTC. This encodes CASSWRLALGYTF.

The table lists this clonotype with a few counts. The V gene is TRBV7-2, the J gene TRBJ1-1, with D unresolved. The CDR3 is 14 residues long. Trimming stripped 0 bases from V and 1 base from J, with 6 bases between. Germline loops: CDR1 SGHTA, CDR2 FQGNSA. CDR3 protein: CASSLAMRNTEAFF. The DNA of the CDR3 is TGTGCCAGCAGCTTAGCAATGAGGAACACTGAAGCTTTCTTT.

This clonotype was seen repeatedly, ten times or more. The chain combines TRBV12-3 or TRBV12-4 with TRBJ1-4; 8 bases are shared with TRBD1. The CDR3 has 15 residues. J was trimmed by 6 bases and V by 5 bases; bases with no gene match: 8. The DNA for the CDR3 is TGTGCCAGCAGTCTCATAACAGGGGGGCATGAAAAACTGTTTTTT. Translating it yields CASSLITGGHEKLFF.

The chain is built from TRBV20-1 and TRBJ2-5; 7 bases are a match to TRBD2. CDR3 length: 13 amino acids. Looked up from germline, CDR1 is DFQATT and CDR2 is SNEGSKA (reference sequence). J gave up 7 bases and V 3 bases, and 8 bases lay outside the gene matches. The CDR3: CSARTTGEGTQYF. The CDR3 DNA reads as TGCAGTGCTAGGACGACGGGGGAGGGGACCCAGTACTTC.

This clonotype was counted at least ten times. The J gene is TRBJ2-3, the V gene TRBV4-3; 11 bases fit TRBD2. Germline V gene sequence: CDR1 LGHNA, CDR2 YSLEER. This CDR3 is 16 amino acids long. The ends lost 4 bases at V and 6 bases at J; junction bases unmatched: 9. This chain's CDR3 is CASSPIAGGSGDTQYF. The CDR3 DNA is TGCGCCAGCAGCCCTATAGCGGGAGGGAGCGGGGATACGCAGTATTTT.

Note on this clonotype: Sequence at one end of the junction differs from germline and may be a read error. CDR3 residues: CDSQDKHGPDTQYF. As DNA, the CDR3 is TGTGACAGCCAAGACAAGCACGGCCCAGATACGCAGTATTTT. This chain links TRBV12-3 or TRBV12-4 with TRBJ2-3; no firm D call. CDR3 length: 14 amino acids.

In its sample, this clonotype was seen many times. The chain links TRBV28 to TRBJ1-4; 8 bases match TRBD1. Germline values: CDR1 MDHEN, CDR2 SYDVKM. The CDR3 is made up of 15 amino acids. Trimming removed 5 bases from V and 8 bases from J; junction bases left unmatched: 10. CDR3 nucleotide sequence: TGTGCCAGCAGTATCCCAGGACAGGGCTTGGAAAAACTGTTTTTT. It is translated as CASSIPGQGLEKLFF.

Ten or more counts support this clonotype. The V call is TRBV28, the J call TRBJ2-7, with 8 nucleotides matching TRBD2. The trim removed 4 bases at V and 0 bases at J, leaving 8 bases unmatched. This CDR3 region has 16 residues. The germline CDR1 and CDR2 sequences are MDHEN and SYDVKM. DNA for the CDR3: TGTGCCAGCAGTTCCTTCGAGCGGGGGTTCTCCTACGAGCAGTACTTC. As protein: CASSSFERGFSYEQYF.

This clonotype came up a few times. The chain carries TRBV2 and TRBJ2-1, with TRBD2 matching 7 bases. Trimming took 5 bases from V and 10 from J; bases not matched to a gene: 8. The CDR3 runs to 13 residues. Germline V CDR1 and CDR2: SNHLY, FYNNEI. The CDR3 sequence is CASSRSGTGEQFF. In DNA form, the CDR3 reads TGTGCCAGCAGTCGGAGCGGGACTGGGGAGCAGTTCTTC.

The table lists this clonotype with a few counts. The chain recombines TRBV5-1 with TRBJ1-1; the D is unclear. The germline gives CDR1 SGHRS, CDR2 YFSETQ. CDR3 size: 14 residues. V was shortened by 0 bases and J by 3 bases, with 9 bases between the two germline ends. CDR3 nucleotide sequence: TGCGCCAGCAGCTTGGGTAGAGGGTACACTGAAGCTTTCTTT. Translating gives CASSLGRGYTEAFF.

The table lists this clonotype with many counts. This chain connects TRBV7-2 to TRBJ2-7; D may be TRBD1 or TRBD2 (5 bases each). Germline values: CDR1 SGHTA, CDR2 FQGNSA. V was cut by 2 bases and J by 3 bases, with 11 bases left in between. The CDR3 totals 14 residues. The CDR3 nucleotides read TGTGCCAGCAGCTTAAGTGAGGGGAGCTACGAGCAGTACTTC. It translates to CASSLSEGSYEQYF.

The chain has TRBV7-6 and TRBJ2-7; tentative D call: TRBD2 (7 bases). Germline CDR1 and CDR2: SGHVS and FNYEAQ. Trimming pared 1 base from V and 4 bases from J, leaving 14 bases between. The CDR3 contains 15 residues. CDR3 in amino acids: CASSLVLGGLYEQYF. The CDR3 nucleotides are TGTGCCAGCAGCTTAGTATTGGGGGGGCTTTACGAGCAGTACTTC.

The chain combines TRBV5-1 with TRBJ2-3, with D maybe TRBD1 (6 bases). CDR1 is SGHRS, CDR2 YFSETQ, per germline. V lost 5 bases and J 2 bases, leaving 12 bases between the germline ends. This CDR3 has 14 residues. CDR3 sequence: CASREVGHTDTQYF. The CDR3, as DNA: TGCGCCAGCAGAGAAGTGGGACACACAGATACGCAGTATTTT.

The gene calls are TRBV12-3 or TRBV12-4 and TRBJ2-1, with 9 bases fitting TRBD1. The CDR3 is made up of 13 amino acids. V lost 7 bases to trimming and J lost 13 bases; unmatched junction nucleotides: 11. In DNA form, the CDR3 reads TGTGCCAGCACCATAGGCCCGGGACAGGGTCAGTTCTTC. This sequence encodes CASTIGPGQGQFF.

This clonotype was counted only a few times. This chain links TRBV2 with TRBJ2-7, with 9 nucleotides matching TRBD2. The J segment lost 0 bases and the V segment lost 2 bases, leaving 2 bases of the junction unmatched. Germline V lookup: CDR1 SNHLY, CDR2 FYNNEI. The CDR3 loop spans 15 amino acids. The CDR3 DNA is TGTGCCAGCAGTGAAATTAGCGGGGGCTCCTACGAGCAGTACTTC. Protein sequence: CASSEISGGSYEQYF.

The sample holds a few counts of this clonotype. The gene calls are TRBV7-2 and TRBJ2-5; TRBD1 matches at 8 bases. The V and J ends lost 3 bases and 2 bases, in that order; junction bases with no gene match: 2. The CDR3 consists of 14 residues. Looked up from germline, CDR1 is SGHTA and CDR2 is FQGNSA. The CDR3 DNA reads as TGTGCCAGCAGCTTTAACAGGGGGCAAGAGACCCAGTACTTC. Translating gives CASSFNRGQETQYF.

This clonotype was counted ten times or more. V usage is TRBV9 and J usage is TRBJ2-2; 8 positions agree with TRBD2. Germline CDR1 and CDR2: SGDLS and YYNGEE. The CDR3 extends over 16 amino acids. Trimming at V came to 0 bases and at J to 4 bases, leaving 5 bases not matched to a gene. The CDR3 sequence is CASSVGLAGSTGELFF. The CDR3 nucleotides are TGTGCCAGCAGCGTAGGGCTAGCGGGTAGCACCGGGGAGCTGTTTTTT.

The chain is built from TRBV4-2 and TRBJ2-3; unclear D gene. This CDR3 region has 13 residues. Trimming shortened V by 0 bases and J by 5 bases, and 6 bases separated the two germline ends. From germline, CDR1 is LGHNA and CDR2 YNFKEQ. The CDR3 coding sequence is TGTGCCAGCAGCCAAGACAACAAAGATACGCAGTATTTT. It yields the protein CASSQDNKDTQYF.

This clonotype was detected ten times or more. J is TRBJ2-5 and V is TRBV29-1; a possible D gene is TRBD1 (5 bases). The ends were cut back, 4 bases at V and 4 bases at J, with 13 bases in the middle. The CDR3 runs to 13 residues. Germline CDR1 is SQVTM and CDR2 is ANQGSEA. CDR3 sequence reads: CSVARGQGETQYF. The CDR3 DNA reads TGCAGCGTTGCACGAGGACAAGGAGAGACCCAGTACTTC.

This clonotype was observed at least ten times. The chain uses TRBV7-9 and TRBJ1-1; possible D gene TRBD1, 6 bases. Trimming stripped 7 bases from V and 1 base from J, with 19 bases between. Germline V gene sequence: CDR1 SEHNR, CDR2 FQNEAQ (reference sequence). The CDR3 spans 16 residues. The DNA of the CDR3 is TGTGCCAGCACCGACTTTCCGGGACAAACGAACACTGAAGCTTTCTTT. It is translated as CASTDFPGQTNTEAFF.

In this sample, this clonotype turned up a few times. The J gene is TRBJ2-3, the V gene TRBV7-3; 9 nucleotides match TRBD1. The CDR3 is 14 amino acids. Losses at the gene ends were 4 bases for V and 6 bases for J; bases not matched to a gene: 5. Looked up from germline, CDR1 is SGHTA and CDR2 is FQGTGA. The CDR3 DNA follows: TGTGCCAGCAGCTCGGGACAGGGTAGGGATACGCAGTATTTT. It translates to CASSSGQGRDTQYF.

Many counts were recorded for this clonotype. V gene TRBV11-2 combines with J gene TRBJ2-1, with 9 nucleotides matching TRBD2. The junction had 11 bases not matched to a gene; V was cut back by 6 bases and J by 5 bases. In germline, CDR1 is SGHAT, CDR2 FQNNGV. There are 16 residues in the CDR3. CDR3 sequence (DNA): TGTGCCAGCAGGAAGGGGGCGGGAGGGCGAAACAATGAGCAGTTCTTC. Encoded protein: CASRKGAGGRNNEQFF.